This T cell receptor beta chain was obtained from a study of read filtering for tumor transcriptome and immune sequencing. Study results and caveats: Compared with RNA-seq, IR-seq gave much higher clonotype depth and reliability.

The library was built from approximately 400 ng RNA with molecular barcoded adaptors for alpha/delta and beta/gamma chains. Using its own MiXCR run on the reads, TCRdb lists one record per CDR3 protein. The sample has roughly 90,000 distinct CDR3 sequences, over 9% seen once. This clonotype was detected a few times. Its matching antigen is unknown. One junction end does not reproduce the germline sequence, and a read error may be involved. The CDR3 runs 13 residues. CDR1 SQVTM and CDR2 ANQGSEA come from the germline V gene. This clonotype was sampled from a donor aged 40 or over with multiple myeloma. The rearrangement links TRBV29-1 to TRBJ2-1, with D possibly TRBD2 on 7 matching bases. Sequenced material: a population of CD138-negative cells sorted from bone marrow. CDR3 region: CSVEQGRDNGQFF. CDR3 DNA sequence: TGCAGCGTTGAACAGGGGAGGGACAATGGGCAGTTCTTC.